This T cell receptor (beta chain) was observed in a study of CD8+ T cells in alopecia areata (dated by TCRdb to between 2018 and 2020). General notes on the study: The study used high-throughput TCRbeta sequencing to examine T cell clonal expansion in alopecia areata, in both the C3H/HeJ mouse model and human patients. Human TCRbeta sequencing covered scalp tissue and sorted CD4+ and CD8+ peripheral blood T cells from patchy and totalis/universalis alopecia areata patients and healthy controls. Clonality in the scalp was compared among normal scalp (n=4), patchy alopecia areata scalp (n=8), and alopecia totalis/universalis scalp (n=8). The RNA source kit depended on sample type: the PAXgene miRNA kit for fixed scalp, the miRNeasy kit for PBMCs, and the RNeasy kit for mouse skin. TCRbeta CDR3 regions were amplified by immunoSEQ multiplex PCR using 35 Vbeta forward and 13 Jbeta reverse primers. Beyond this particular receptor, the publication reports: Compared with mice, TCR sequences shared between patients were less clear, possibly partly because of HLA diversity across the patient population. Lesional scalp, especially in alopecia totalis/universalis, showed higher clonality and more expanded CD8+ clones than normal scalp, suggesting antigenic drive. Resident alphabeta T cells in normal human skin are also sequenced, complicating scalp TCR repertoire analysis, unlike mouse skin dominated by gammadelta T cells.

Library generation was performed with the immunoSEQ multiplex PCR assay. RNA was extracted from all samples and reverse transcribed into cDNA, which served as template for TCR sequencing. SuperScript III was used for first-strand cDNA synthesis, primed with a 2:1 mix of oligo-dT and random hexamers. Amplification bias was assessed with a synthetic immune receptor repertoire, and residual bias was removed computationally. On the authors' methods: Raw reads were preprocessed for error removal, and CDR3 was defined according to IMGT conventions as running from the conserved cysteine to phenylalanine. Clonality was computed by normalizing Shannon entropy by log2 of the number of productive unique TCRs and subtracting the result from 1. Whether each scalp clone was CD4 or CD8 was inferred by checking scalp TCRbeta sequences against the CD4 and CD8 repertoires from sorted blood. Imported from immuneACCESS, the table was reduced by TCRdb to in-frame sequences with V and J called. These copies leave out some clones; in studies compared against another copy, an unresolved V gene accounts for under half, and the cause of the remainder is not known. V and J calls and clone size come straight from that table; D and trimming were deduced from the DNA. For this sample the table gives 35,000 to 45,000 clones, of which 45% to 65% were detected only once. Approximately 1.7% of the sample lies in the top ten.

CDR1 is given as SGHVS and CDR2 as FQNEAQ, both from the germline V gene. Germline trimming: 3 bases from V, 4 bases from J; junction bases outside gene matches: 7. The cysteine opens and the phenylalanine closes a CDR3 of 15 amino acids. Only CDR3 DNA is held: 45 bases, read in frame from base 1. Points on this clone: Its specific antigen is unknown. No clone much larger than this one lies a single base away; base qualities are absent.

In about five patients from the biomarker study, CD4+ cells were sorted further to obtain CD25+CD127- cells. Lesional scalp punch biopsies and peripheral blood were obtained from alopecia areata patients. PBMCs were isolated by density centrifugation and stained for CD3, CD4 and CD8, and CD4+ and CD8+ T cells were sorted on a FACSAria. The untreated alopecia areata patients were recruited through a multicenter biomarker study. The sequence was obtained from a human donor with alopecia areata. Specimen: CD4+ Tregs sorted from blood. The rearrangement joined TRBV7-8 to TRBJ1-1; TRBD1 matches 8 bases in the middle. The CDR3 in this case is CASSFTGGMGTEAFF. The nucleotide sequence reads TGTGCCAGCAGCTTTACAGGGGGAATGGGCACTGAAGCTTTCTTT.